This paragraph covers one T cell receptor beta chain sequence. Its antigen target is currently unknown. To determine HCMV serostatus, a commercial ELISA kit was used to detect HCMV-specific IgG in serum. Ficoll density gradient centrifugation was used to isolate peripheral blood mononuclear cells from blood. The data belong to a study of T cells expressing NK-cell markers (dated by TCRdb to about 2020). Describing the broader study: Three sorted T-cell subsets (CD3+CD56+NKG2C+, CD3+CD56+NKG2C- and CD3+CD56-NKG2C+) from fewer than 10 donors had their TCR beta-chain repertoires profiled. Among the eight sequenced donors, only one was HCMV-seronegative, while the other seven were HCMV-seropositive. Libraries were sequenced as 2 x 150 bp reads on Illumina HiSeq 2000/2500, MiSeq or NextSeq. All eight donors whose samples were sequenced were randomly selected healthy volunteers, three of them men and five women.

Overall results and qualifications from the work: In roughly six donors, the dominant CD3+CD56+NKG2C+ clonotypes were among the top 10 CD8+ clonotypes and accounted for roughly 1.0-7.0% of CD8+ T cells. Whether the expanded NKG2C-expressing T cell clones were specific for HCMV antigens was left unclear. Those dominant clonotypes were again the most abundant among CD3+CD56-NKG2C+ cells in a few donors, at about 28.3-60.1%.

Sequenced on an Illumina HiSeq 2000. TCR beta cDNA libraries were prepared using 5'RACE template switching, which introduced a universal primer site and unique molecular identifiers. cDNA synthesis was primed from the TCR beta constant segment and was followed by two successive PCR amplification steps. In the original analysis: MIGEC was used to demultiplex reads and group the reads by UMI, and MiTCR was used to assemble and quantify clonotypes. To exclude erroneous sequences, only TCR cDNA sequences supported by at least two reads were retained. Downstream repertoire analysis used the tcR package, and clonotypes were matched across fractions by CDR3 nucleotide sequence plus V segment. VDJmatch was used to annotate antigen specificity against VDJdb, with one amino acid substitution allowed in CDR3. One entry per CDR3 protein sequence results from the TCRdb reprocessing of the reads, with DNA left out. These V and J calls are TCRdb output, not the study's own analysis. The sample's own table lists about 390,000 distinct CDR3 sequences. The top ten clones comprise around a tenth of the sample.

This clonotype originated in a woman between 50 and 59 years old in good health. Donor details come from another sample of the same person, matched by shared clones. The sequencing sample was made of blood T cells: a sorted CD56 or NKG2C T cell subset, CD4+ or CD8+ T cells, or bulk PBMC T cells (not recorded which).

CDR3 sequence: CASSLARLGPITDTQYF. Here the chain combines TRBV7-8 and TRBJ2-3; TCRdb outputs TRBD2, but without DNA this stays unchecked. For CDR1 and CDR2, the germline V gene lists SGHVS and FQNEAQ. The CDR3 holds 17 amino acids from the cysteine to the phenylalanine. DNA is not recorded here.